This record concerns one T cell receptor beta chain sequence. What it recognizes is unknown. The data derive from a study of T cell responses to AZD1222 COVID-19 vaccine. Study observations and caveats: The donor cohort was predominantly white British with a female majority, and clonal diversity may have been underestimated. After two AZD1222 doses, spike-specific TCR breadth and depth rose versus day 0.

The germline V gene encodes CDR1 SEHNR and CDR2 FQNEAQ (reference sequence). This CDR3 has 14 residues. Between the trimmed V and J ends, which lost 4 bases and 2 bases, there was a span of 12 bases. Profiling relied on immunoSEQ multiplex PCR, and the TCRdb table lists in-frame clones only, not all of them. The sample shows more than 95,000 clones, around nine tenths of them seen only once. The input for sequencing was peripheral blood, taken on day 0 of AZD1222 vaccination. The rearrangement joins TRBV7-9 to TRBJ2-7; D possibly matches TRBD1 or TRBD2 (5 bases each). The clonotype was recovered from an adult in good health. The CDR3 loop is CASSSRGRPYEQYF. In DNA form, the CDR3 reads TGTGCCAGCAGCTCGAGGGGCAGACCCTACGAGCAGTACTTC.